This T cell receptor beta chain was recovered during a study of control samples from healthy donors and cancer patients. The germline CDR1 and CDR2 sequences are LGHDT and YNNKEL (reference sequence). The V and J ends lost 4 bases and 7 bases respectively, with 18 bases between them. The CDR3 loop spans 15 amino acids. The data were produced by immunoSEQ multiplex PCR, yet TCRdb's version contains in-frame clones alone and is incomplete. The table shows 70,000 to 85,000 clones, with around 80% occurring only once. This sequence originates from a man aged 55 to 70 with head and neck cancer. V usage is TRBV3-1 (or the pseudogene TRBV3-2) and J usage is TRBJ2-3, with D perhaps being TRBD1 or TRBD2 (5 bases each). Material: PBMCs. The CDR3 DNA sequence: TGTGCCAGCAGCCCTATACAGGTCGGGGCAAATACGCAGTATTTT. This translates into CASSPIQVGANTQYF.